This T cell receptor beta chain was obtained from a study of cytomegalovirus exposure and HLA in healthy donors. About the research overall: Most genotyped donors, approximately 81% of 300 to 400, had Caucasian-associated genetic ancestry.

About this clone: The antigen is unknown.

Primers: 60 Vbeta forward and 13 Jbeta reverse. Generated by immunoSEQ multiplex PCR, the TCRdb table keeps only in-frame clones and is missing some. The sample lists 160,000 or so clones; approximately 80% were seen once. Trimming left V 0 bases short and J 7 bases short, with 19 bases between. Germline CDR1 is LGHNA and CDR2 is YSLEER. This CDR3 has 17 residues. Study findings and constraints: The investigators catalogued some 150 TCR beta chains as cytomegalovirus-associated.

The sample taken for sequencing was PBMCs. This clonotype originated in a man younger than 45 in good health and CMV-seronegative. The chain couples TRBV4-3 to TRBJ2-1, with a tentative D call TRBD1 (5 bases). Here the CDR3 DNA reads TGCGCCAGCAGCCAAGATCACGCAGGGCTCTTACAAAATGAGCAGTTCTTC. Translation gives CASSQDHAGLLQNEQFF.